The clone carrying this T cell receptor beta chain was seen only once. The antigen is undetermined. At one of its ends the junction is not consistent with the germline gene, which may arise from a read error. Germline loops: CDR1 SGHAT, CDR2 FQDESV (reference sequence). This CDR3 comprises 13 residues. The source of the sample is a study of T cells in Graves' hyperthyroidism and ophthalmopathy. Study-level findings and limits: Model-based prediction identified ophthalmopathy a median about 7 months prior to its onset.

Diagnosing involved the use of clinical symptoms, serum thyroxine and TRAb, thyroid ultrasound and orbital computed tomography. It was RNA transcripts that yielded the amplified TCR beta CDR3 regions. Primed by the HTBI set, a first-round RT-PCR was run on the TCR CDR3. TCRdb ran MiXCR on the multiplex PCR reads and lists one entry per CDR3 protein. The sample includes 460,000 or so distinct CDR3 sequences, about an eighth seen only once; the top ten take under 20%. The rearrangement uses TRBV11-1 and TRBJ2-3, with D hard to call. The sequence derives from a woman younger than 30 with Graves' hyperthyroidism. Material: blood. In DNA form, the CDR3 reads TGTGCCAGCAACTTACCGCACCCAGATACGCAGTATTTT. It encodes CASNLPHPDTQYF.